This T cell receptor (beta chain) was profiled in a study of T cell changes during pregnancy in multiple sclerosis (dated by TCRdb to the late 2010s). Turning to the overall study: Changes in the T cell repertoire over the course of pregnancy were examined in this study in women with multiple sclerosis.

CDR1 SGHDT and CDR2 YYEEEE are derived from the germline V gene. Its CDR3 holds 16 amino acids, cysteine through phenylalanine. The DNA shown is the 48-base CDR3, in frame from base 1. Trimming costs V 1 base and J 0 bases, and their ends lie 11 bases apart. The library was obtained by the immunoSEQ multiplex PCR assay. The table comes from immuneACCESS by way of TCRdb, which keeps in-frame sequences with V and J called. Part of the clones is missing from these tables; in studies checked, under half for an unresolved V gene and the rest for unknown reasons. The sample profile shows under 85,000 clones; about 89% of them were found once. The top ten hold about 0.52% of the sample. Concerning this clone itself: Its antigen has not been determined. It has no much larger one-base neighbor in the sample; base qualities were not kept.

Sequencing was performed on CD4+ T cells from peripheral blood mononuclear cells, taken in the second trimester of pregnancy. The sequence derives from a female donor with multiple sclerosis, enrolled in a pregnancy study. The rearranged chain carries TRBV5-6 and TRBJ1-3; no D segment can be confidently identified. The encoded CDR3 is CASSLREPFSGNTIYF. The DNA sequence is given as TGTGCCAGCAGCTTGAGGGAGCCTTTCTCTGGAAACACCATATATTTT.